This entry concerns a single T cell receptor (beta chain). Its binding antigen is unknown. No base-level quality is on record; no much larger clone is a single base apart. Collaborating institutions collected whole blood in K2EDTA tubes following their own protocols. For TCRbeta analysis, collaborators shipped samples as frozen whole blood, isolated PBMCs, or DNA extracted from either of those sample types. The source of the sample is a study of blood T cell repertoires in COVID-19 (dated by TCRdb to the early 2020s). Turning to the overall study: Samples covering the acute and convalescent phases of COVID-19 were provided by collaborators in the United States, Italy and Spain. The prospective study material was composed of cDNA or gDNA derived from T cells, B-cell-depleted T cells, or PBMCs. The sample metadata nearly always contained a de-identified subject ID, COVID-19 status, age in years and sex. The repertoires were made available in a free public database intended to serve as a resource for research on the immune response to SARS-CoV-2. Deeply sampled blood TCRbeta repertoires from subjects exposed to, actively infected with, or recovered from COVID-19 were included in the dataset. Where available, HLA class I and class II types were taken from metadata supplied by the sample provider and were not determined by assay-based typing. The samples were drawn from the first 160 participants of the ongoing ImmuneRACE study and from roughly 1,300 subjects provided by 6 global collaborators. What the authors observed across the whole study: Clinical and demographic metadata were provided uncurated, with the amount varying by source and participant.

The immunoSEQ Assay, a bias-controlled multiplex PCR, was used to amplify TCRbeta CDR3 regions from genomic DNA. The source study handled its data this way. Nucleated cell counts per sample were estimated from amplification of reference gene primers within the assay. To quantify the absolute abundance of each unique TCRbeta CDR3 rearrangement, sequence reads were collapsed and filtered. For each sample, productive Simpson clonality was calculated by taking the square root of Simpson's diversity index across productive rearrangements. TCRdb carries this immuneACCESS record with in-frame sequences only. Its versions omit some clonotypes, under half of them owing to an unresolved V gene in the studies checked, with the rest unexplained. V, J and clone size are those of that table, while D and trimming were read from the DNA. This sample lists approximately 160,000 clones; around 84% were detected once. The top ten clones comprise 6.5% to 9% of the sample.

The CDR3 sequence holds 13 residues, the cysteine and phenylalanine included. Kept here is only the CDR3 DNA, which spans 39 bases and is read in frame from base 1. Between the V and J ends, shortened by 2 bases and 3 bases respectively, the junction contains 5 bases. The germline V gene provides CDR1 SGHTA and CDR2 FQGNSA. Sequenced material: peripheral blood. The rearranged segments are TRBV7-2 and TRBJ1-5; the D gene cannot be resolved reliably. The TCR sequence derives from a woman aged 50 to 65 in a cohort sampled during active or convalescent COVID-19. At the DNA level, the sequence is TGTGCCAGCAGCTTACAGTTCAATCAGCCCCAGCATTTT. Its protein is CASSLQFNQPQHF.